The clone carrying this T cell receptor beta chain occurred a few times. Its target is not known. This specimen belongs to a study of T cells after yellow fever vaccination. Overall study results and limits: A small proportion of clonotypes was detected in both the CD4 and CD8 compartments. Abundant bulk-derived clonotypes could contaminate FACS-sorted repertoires.

TCRdb re-called the 5' RACE reads through MiXCR, storing one row per CDR3 protein. The data hold a few hundred thousand distinct CDR3 sequences, with roughly 21% observed a single time. With 5 bases removed from V and 4 bases from J, the gap between germline ends came to 14 bases. The V gene's germline CDR1 is SGHRS and CDR2 YFSETQ. This CDR3 spans 14 amino acids. This clonotype was sampled from a man aged 25 to 40 who received the YFV17D yellow fever vaccine. Source: PBMCs, taken 15 days after the yellow fever booster vaccination. The gene calls are TRBV5-1 and TRBJ2-3; D perhaps matches TRBD2 (6 bases). CDR3 protein: CASRDGSGSDTQYF. The CDR3 DNA sequence: TGCGCCAGCAGAGACGGGAGTGGTTCAGATACGCAGTATTTT. The variable domain in full, completed from reference TRBV5-1 and TRBJ2-3, reads KAGVTQTPRYLIKTRGQQVTLSCSPISGHRSVSWYQQTPGQGLQFLFEYFSETQRNKGNFPGRFSGRQFSNSRSEMNVSTLELGDSALYLCASRDGSGSDTQYFGPGTRLTVL.